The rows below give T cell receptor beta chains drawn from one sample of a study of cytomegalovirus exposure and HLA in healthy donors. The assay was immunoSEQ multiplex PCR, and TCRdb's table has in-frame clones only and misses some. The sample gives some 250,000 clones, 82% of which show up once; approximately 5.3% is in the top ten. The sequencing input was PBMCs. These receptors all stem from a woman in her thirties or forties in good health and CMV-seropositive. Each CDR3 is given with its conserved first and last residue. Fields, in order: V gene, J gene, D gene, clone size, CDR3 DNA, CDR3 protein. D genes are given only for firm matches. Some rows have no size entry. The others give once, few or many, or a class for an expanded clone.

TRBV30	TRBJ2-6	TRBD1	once	TGTGCCTGGAGCCGGGACAGGGATCACTCTGGGGTCAACGTCCTGACTTTC	CAWSRDRDHSGVNVLTF
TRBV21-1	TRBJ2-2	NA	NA	TGTGCCGCTCCACCGGGGGGCCGGAACACCGGGGAGCTGTTTTTT	CAAPPGGRNTGELFF
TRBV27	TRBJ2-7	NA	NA	TGTGCCAGCAGTTTAGGCAGGCACTCCTACGAGCAGTACTTC	CASSLGRHSYEQYF
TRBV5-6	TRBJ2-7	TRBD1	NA	TGTGCCAGCAGCCAACTCCCGGGACAGCGAACGTACGAGCAGTATTTC	CASSQLPGQRTYEQYF
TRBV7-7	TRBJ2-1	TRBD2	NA	TGTGCCAGCAGCTTAGCGGGGACTAGCGGGGGAAGTGAGCAGTTCTTC	CASSLAGTSGGSEQFF
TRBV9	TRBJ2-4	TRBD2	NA	TGTGCCAGCAGCGATAGCGGGAGTAAAAACATTCAGTACTTC	CASSDSGSKNIQYF
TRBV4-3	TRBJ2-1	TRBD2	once	TGCGCCAGTAAGCCGGGACTAGCGGGAGGGGATGAGCAGTTCTTC	CASKPGLAGGDEQFF
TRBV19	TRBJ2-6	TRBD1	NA	TGTGCCAGTAGTAGACAGGGTCACATGGGGGCCAACGTCCTGACTTTC	CASSRQGHMGANVLTF
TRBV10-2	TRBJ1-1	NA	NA	TGCGCCAGCAGCTCCCAGGGGTTGAACACTGAAGCTTTCTTT	CASSSQGLNTEAFF
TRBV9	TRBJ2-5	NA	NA	TGTGCCAGCAGCGATTTTAGCGGCCAAGAGACCCAGTACTTC	CASSDFSGQETQYF
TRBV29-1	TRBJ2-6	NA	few	TGCAGCGTTGAAGTCGGGACTTCTGGGGCCAACGTCCTGACTTTC	CSVEVGTSGANVLTF
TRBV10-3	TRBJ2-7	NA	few	TGTGCCATCAGTGAGTCGATGGCAGGGGAGTTCAGCGAGCAGTACTTC	CAISESMAGEFSEQYF
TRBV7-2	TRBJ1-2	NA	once	TGTGCCAGCAGCCCGCAGCAGGGTACTAACTATGGCTACACCTTC	CASSPQQGTNYGYTF
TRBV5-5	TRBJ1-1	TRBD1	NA	TGTGCCAGCAGCTCGACAGGGTGGGAAGCTTTCTTT	CASSSTGWEAFF
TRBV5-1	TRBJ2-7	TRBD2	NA	TGCGCCAGCAGCGCCGTACTAGCGGGGGGATACGAGCAGTACTTC	CASSAVLAGGYEQYF
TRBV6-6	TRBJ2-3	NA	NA	TGTGCCAGCAGTTACCGCAGTAGCACAGATACGCAGTATTTT	CASSYRSSTDTQYF
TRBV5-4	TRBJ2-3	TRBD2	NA	TGTGCCAGCAGCTCACTAGCGGGGGGGAGTGGGACGCAGTATTTT	CASSSLAGGSGTQYF
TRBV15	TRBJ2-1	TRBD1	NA	TGTGCCACCAGCGGACAGGGGCTAAACAATGAGCAGTTCTTC	CATSGQGLNNEQFF
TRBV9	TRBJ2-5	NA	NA	TGTGCCAGCAGCGCCGGACAGACGGTCGTTCAAGAGACCCAGTACTTC	CASSAGQTVVQETQYF
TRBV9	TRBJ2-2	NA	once	TGTGCCAGCGGGGGCCTGACCGGGGAGCTGTTTTTT	CASGGLTGELFF
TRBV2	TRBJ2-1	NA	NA	TGTGCCAGCAGTTTCTACGATGAGCAGTTCTTC	CASSFYDEQFF
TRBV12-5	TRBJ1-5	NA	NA	TGTGCTAGTGGTTTGGTACCCCAGGTATATCGTCAGCCCCAGCATTTT	CASGLVPQVYRQPQHF
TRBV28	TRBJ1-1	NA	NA	TGTGCCAGCAGTTTTTATGCAGGGAAGGGGACTGAAGCTTTCTTT	CASSFYAGKGTEAFF
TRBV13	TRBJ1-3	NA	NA	TGTGCCAGCAGCTTAGGATCACACAACACTGGAAACACCATATATTTT	CASSLGSHNTGNTIYF
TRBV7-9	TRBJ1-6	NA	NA	TGTGCCAGCTGCAACGAGAGGGCTAATTCACCCCTCCACTTT	CASCNERANSPLHF
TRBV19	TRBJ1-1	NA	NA	TGTGCCAGTAGTATAGATCTTAACATGAACACTGAAGCTTTCTTT	CASSIDLNMNTEAFF
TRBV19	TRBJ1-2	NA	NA	TGTGCCAGTAGTAATTCCGGGGCGGGGGTCGGGAACTATGGCTACACCTTC	CASSNSGAGVGNYGYTF
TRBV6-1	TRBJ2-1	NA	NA	TGTGCCAGCAGTGAACGAAGGGGCCAGCAGTTCTTC	CASSERRGQQFF
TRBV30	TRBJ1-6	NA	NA	TGTGCCTGGGGGAGGGTTGGTTCACCCCTCCACTTT	CAWGRVGSPLHF
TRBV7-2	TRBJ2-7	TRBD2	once	TGTGCCAGCAGCACGAGACTAGCGGGAGCTCCCTACGAGCAGTACTTC	CASSTRLAGAPYEQYF